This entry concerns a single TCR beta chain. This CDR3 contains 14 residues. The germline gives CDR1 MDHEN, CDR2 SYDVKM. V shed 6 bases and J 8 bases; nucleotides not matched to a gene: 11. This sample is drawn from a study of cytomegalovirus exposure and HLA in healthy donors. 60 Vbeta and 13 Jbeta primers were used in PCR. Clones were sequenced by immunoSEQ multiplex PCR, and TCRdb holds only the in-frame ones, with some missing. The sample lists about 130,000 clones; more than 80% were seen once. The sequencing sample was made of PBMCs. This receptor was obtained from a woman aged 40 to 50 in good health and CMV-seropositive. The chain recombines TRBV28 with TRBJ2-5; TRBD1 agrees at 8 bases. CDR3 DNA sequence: TGTGCCAGCAGCGACACCGGGACAGGAGATACCCAGTACTTC. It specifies CASSDTGTGDTQYF.